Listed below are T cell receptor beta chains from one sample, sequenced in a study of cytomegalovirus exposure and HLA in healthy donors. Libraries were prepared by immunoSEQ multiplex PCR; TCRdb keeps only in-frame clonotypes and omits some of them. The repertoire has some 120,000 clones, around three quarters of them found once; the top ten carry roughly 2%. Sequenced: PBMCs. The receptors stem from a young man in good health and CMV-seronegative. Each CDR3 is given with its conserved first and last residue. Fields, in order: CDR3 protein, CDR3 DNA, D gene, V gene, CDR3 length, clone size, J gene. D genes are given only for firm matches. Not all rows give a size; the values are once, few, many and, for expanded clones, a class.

CARKGAAETMNTEAFF,TGTGCCCGAAAAGGGGCCGCAGAGACCATGAACACTGAAGCTTTCTTT,-,TRBV30,16,-,TRBJ1-1
CASSLETGTSGTSTDTQYF,TGTGCCAGCAGCCTCGAGACGGGGACTAGCGGAACCAGCACAGATACGCAGTATTTT,TRBD2,TRBV9,19,-,TRBJ2-3
CASSLEQGNYGYTF,TGTGCCAGCAGTTTAGAACAGGGCAACTATGGCTACACCTTC,-,TRBV28,14,-,TRBJ1-2
CASSSGVATGELFF,TGCGCCAGCAGCTCCGGGGTGGCCACCGGGGAGCTGTTTTTT,-,TRBV5-1,14,-,TRBJ2-2
CASSFKGADTQYF,TGTGCCAGCAGCTTCAAAGGGGCAGATACGCAGTATTTT,-,TRBV7-3,13,-,TRBJ2-3
CASRFWGQGNTIYF,TGTGCCAGCAGATTTTGGGGGCAAGGAAACACCATATATTTT,-,TRBV2,14,-,TRBJ1-3
CASRDLGSNGEKLFF,TGTGCCAGCAGGGACTTAGGGAGTAACGGTGAAAAACTGTTTTTT,-,TRBV6-1,15,few,TRBJ1-4
CASSLGQANEQFF,TGTGCCAGCAGCTTGGGACAGGCCAATGAGCAGTTCTTC,-,TRBV5-4,13,-,TRBJ2-1
CASGLVRGPEETEAFF,TGTGCTAGTGGTTTGGTACGTGGGCCCGAAGAGACTGAAGCTTTCTTT,-,TRBV12-5,16,-,TRBJ1-1
CASSVAGGGGRVTDTQYF,TGTGCCAGCAGCGTAGCAGGCGGTGGCGGGAGGGTCACAGATACGCAGTATTTT,TRBD2,TRBV9,18,-,TRBJ2-3
CASSPYDGTYNEQFF,TGTGCCAGCAGTCCGTACGACGGGACATACAATGAGCAGTTCTTC,-,TRBV27,15,-,TRBJ2-1
CASSTREEETQYF,TGTGCCAGCAGCACACGGGAGGAAGAGACCCAGTACTTC,TRBD2,TRBV7-2,13,once,TRBJ2-5
CAWTRAGANVLTF,TGTGCCTGGACCAGGGCTGGGGCCAACGTCCTGACTTTC,-,TRBV30,13,-,TRBJ2-6
CASSATGVAASTDTQYF,TGTGCCAGCAGTGCCACAGGTGTTGCGGCTAGCACAGATACGCAGTATTTT,-,TRBV6-1,17,-,TRBJ2-3
CASSTGQLKPNTEAFF,TGCGCCAGCAGCACGGGACAGTTAAAACCGAACACTGAAGCTTTCTTT,TRBD1,TRBV5-1,16,few,TRBJ1-1
CASSEGRGIKGSPLHF,TGTGCCAGCAGTGAGGGTCGGGGGATAAAGGGTTCACCCCTCCACTTT,-,TRBV25-1,16,few,TRBJ1-6
CASSRMASPYNEQFF,TGTGCCAGCAGCCGAATGGCTTCGCCCTACAATGAGCAGTTCTTC,-,TRBV7-9,15,-,TRBJ2-1
CASGKRALVATNTGELFF,TGTGCCAGCGGCAAAAGGGCCTTAGTAGCGACCAACACCGGGGAGCTGTTTTTT,-,TRBV9,18,-,TRBJ2-2
CASSLGTSSFYEQYF,TGTGCCAGCAGCTTAGGGACTAGCAGCTTCTACGAGCAGTACTTC,TRBD2,TRBV7-2,15,-,TRBJ2-7
CASSDWGSGVNQPQHF,TGTGCCAGCAGTGACTGGGGATCGGGGGTCAATCAGCCCCAGCATTTT,-,TRBV6-1,16,few,TRBJ1-5
CASSLAGSSYEQYF,TGTGCCAGCAGCTTAGCGGGGAGCTCCTACGAGCAGTACTTC,TRBD2,TRBV28,14,-,TRBJ2-7
CASSQALGQGSDEQYF,TGCGCCAGCAGCCAAGCTCTGGGACAGGGGAGCGACGAGCAGTACTTC,TRBD1,TRBV4-1,16,-,TRBJ2-7
CASSSSLTSNNEQFF,TGTGCCAGCAGCTCTTCGCTTACCTCTAACAATGAGCAGTTCTTC,-,TRBV7-9,15,-,TRBJ2-1
CASSAQGFGELFF,TGTGCCAGCAGCGCACAGGGTTTCGGGGAGCTGTTTTTT,-,TRBV7-6,13,-,TRBJ2-2